This TCR beta chain emerged from a study of regulatory T cells in long-lasting Graves disease. Study background: With positive TSH receptor antibodies and over 5 years of antithyroid drugs, Graves' disease was considered persistent. Study-level results: Fewer public clonotypes were shared by new patients (just under 1,000) than by persistent patients (2,741). Owing to a sample size that was small, accuracy may have been reduced.

In its sample, this clonotype was seen many times. Its target is not known. To make TCR beta libraries, researchers used iRepertoire HTBI primers and Arm-PCR of CDR3 regions. Via MiXCR, TCRdb re-called the multiplex PCR reads, giving one row per CDR3 protein. The profile shows a few hundred thousand distinct CDR3 sequences, 23% of them singletons. Time point specified: persistent/refractory GD, antithyroid drugs over 5 years with positive TRAb. With RNA extracted from PBMCs as input, the TCR library was made. This TCR was recovered from a female donor with Graves disease. This material consisted of peripheral blood mononuclear cells (PBMCs), taken when the disease was refractory, from a patient treated with antithyroid drugs.

The CDR3 DNA reads TGTGCCAGCAGTGAAATGCGACAGGGCGTCTACGAGCAGTACTTC. Translated, it gives CASSEMRQGVYEQYF. This chain connects TRBV2 to TRBJ2-7; 7 bases line up with TRBD1. The CDR3 covers 15 residues. In germline, CDR1 is SNHLY, CDR2 FYNNEI. Losses at the gene ends were 2 bases for V and 3 bases for J; bases not matched to a gene: 7.